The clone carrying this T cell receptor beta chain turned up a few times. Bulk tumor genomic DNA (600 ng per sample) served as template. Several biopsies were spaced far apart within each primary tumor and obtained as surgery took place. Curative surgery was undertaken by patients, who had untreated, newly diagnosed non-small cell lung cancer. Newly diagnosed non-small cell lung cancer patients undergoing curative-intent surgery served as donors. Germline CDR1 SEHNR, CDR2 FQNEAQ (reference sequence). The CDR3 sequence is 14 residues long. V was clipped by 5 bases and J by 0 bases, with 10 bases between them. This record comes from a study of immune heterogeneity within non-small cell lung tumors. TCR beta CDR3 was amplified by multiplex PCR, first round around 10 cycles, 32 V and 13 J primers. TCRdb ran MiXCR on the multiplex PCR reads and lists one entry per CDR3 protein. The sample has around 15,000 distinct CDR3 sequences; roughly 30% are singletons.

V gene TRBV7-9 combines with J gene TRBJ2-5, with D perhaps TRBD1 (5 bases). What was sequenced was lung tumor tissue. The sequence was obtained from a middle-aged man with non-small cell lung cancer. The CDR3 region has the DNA TGTGCCAGCAGCCCCAGACAGCACCAAGAGACCCAGTACTTC. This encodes CASSPRQHQETQYF. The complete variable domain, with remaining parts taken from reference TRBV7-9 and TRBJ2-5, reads DTGVSQNPRHKITKRGQNVTFRCDPISEHNRLYWYRQTLGQGPEFLTYFQNEAQLEKSRLLSDRFSAERPKGSFSTLEIQRTEQGDSAMYLCASSPRQHQETQYFGPGTRLLVL.